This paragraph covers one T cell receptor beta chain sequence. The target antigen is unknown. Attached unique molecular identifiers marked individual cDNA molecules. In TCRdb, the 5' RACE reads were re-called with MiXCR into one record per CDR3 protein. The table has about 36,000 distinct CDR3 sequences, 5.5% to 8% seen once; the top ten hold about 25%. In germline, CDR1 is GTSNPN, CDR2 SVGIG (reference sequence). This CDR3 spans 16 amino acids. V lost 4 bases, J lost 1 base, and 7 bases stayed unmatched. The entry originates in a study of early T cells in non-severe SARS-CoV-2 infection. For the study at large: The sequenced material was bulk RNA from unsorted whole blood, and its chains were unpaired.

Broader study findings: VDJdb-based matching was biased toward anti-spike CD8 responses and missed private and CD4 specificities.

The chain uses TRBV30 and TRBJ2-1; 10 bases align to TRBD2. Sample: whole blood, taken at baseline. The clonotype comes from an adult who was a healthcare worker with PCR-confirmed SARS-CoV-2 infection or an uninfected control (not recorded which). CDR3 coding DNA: TGTGCCTGGATGAGCGGGAGGGCCGGGTCCTACAATGAGCAGTTCTTC. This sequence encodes CAWMSGRAGSYNEQFF.